This T cell receptor (beta chain) was profiled in a study of T cell responses to AZD1222 COVID-19 vaccine. Clones were sequenced by immunoSEQ multiplex PCR, and TCRdb holds only the in-frame ones, with some missing. The sample includes 110,000 to 150,000 clones, 92% of them seen just once. This clone was detected only a few times. The germline V gene has CDR1 KGHSH and CDR2 LQKENI. The CDR3 is made up of 14 amino acids. Trimming removed 6 bases from V and 6 bases from J; junction bases left unmatched: 3. The input for sequencing was peripheral blood, taken 28 days after the second AZD1222 dose. This sequence was found in an adult who received the AZD1222 COVID-19 vaccine. This chain joins TRBV18 and TRBJ1-6; TRBD1 matches at 9 bases. The CDR3 sequence is CASSPDRGNSPLHF. The CDR3 bases are TGTGCCAGCTCCCCGGACAGGGGTAATTCACCCCTCCACTTT. The full variable domain, its missing parts supplied by reference TRBV18 and TRBJ1-6, is NAGVMQNPRHLVRRRGQEARLRCSPMKGHSHVYWYRQLPEEGLKFMVYLQKENIIDESGMPKERFSAEFPKEGPSILRIQQVVRGDSAAYFCASSPDRGNSPLHFGNGTRLTVT.